This T cell receptor (beta chain) was retrieved from a study of cytomegalovirus exposure and HLA in healthy donors. Overall study results and limits: Later analysis identified several of the most significant clusters that appeared linked to common viral pathogens.

Per the germline V gene, CDR1 is SGHKS and CDR2 is YYEKEE (reference sequence). The CDR3 is made up of 13 amino acids. The PCR made use of 60 Vbeta and 13 Jbeta primers. Assay: immunoSEQ multiplex PCR; the TCRdb copy retains only in-frame clones and omits some. The sample includes 120,000 or so clones, about 80% of them seen just once. In regard to this clone: Its specificity is unknown.

The specimen was PBMCs. This chain links TRBV5-5 with TRBJ2-5; 11 nucleotides align to TRBD1. Matching the DNA end better, TRBJ2-7 makes the J call doubtful. The sequence was collected from a male donor in good health and CMV-seronegative. CDR3 in amino acids: CASSSGTGGEQYF. The DNA of the CDR3 is TGTGCCAGCAGCTCAGGGACAGGGGGCGAGCAGTACTTC.